This T cell receptor beta chain was profiled in a study of monozygotic twins with inflammatory bowel disease. Each donor had roughly 2.3 ml of blood drawn. The UMIs contained a 6-nucleotide sample barcode. They were added by template switching during cDNA synthesis. TCRdb reanalyzed the 5' RACE reads, giving one entry per CDR3 protein sequence and no DNA. Its table lists some 150,000 distinct CDR3 sequences. The CDR3 has 15 amino acids. Germline V gene lookup returns CDR1 SGHTA and CDR2 FQGNSA. The TCR originated in a human donor with ulcerative colitis or Crohn's disease, or a healthy co-twin of an affected twin (not recorded which). V gene TRBV7-2 combines with J gene TRBJ2-2; TCRdb's assignment of TRBD1 cannot be checked, as there is no DNA. The sequencing sample was made of blood. CDR3 residues: CASSYELGVSGELFF.